A single sample gave rise to the 21 T cell receptor beta chains below, sequenced in a study of T cell responses to AZD1222 COVID-19 vaccine listed by TCRdb under 2021. Per the publication, the time point label means: about 28 days (+/-7) after the second vaccine dose. Library generation was performed with the immunoSEQ multiplex PCR assay. The immuneACCESS repertoire file appears here via TCRdb, limited to in-frame rearrangements. These files lack a portion of the clones; in checked studies, under half of the deficit traces to unresolved V genes, and the cause of the others is not known. This sample gives approximately 81,000 clones in total; 83% of them show up just once. The ten largest account for 1.3% of the sample. The sequenced sample was peripheral blood, obtained 28 days after the second AZD1222 dose. The receptors were sampled from an adult who received the AZD1222 COVID-19 vaccine.

CDR3 sequence (DNA): TGTGCCAGCCTACGGACAGTTAATAGCAATCAGCCCCAGCATTTT. It is translated as CASLRTVNSNQPQHF. The chain employs TRBV6-5 and TRBJ1-5; D is perhaps TRBD1 (6 bases). The length of the CDR3 is 15 residues. V was shortened by 8 bases and J by 0 bases, with 14 bases between the two germline ends. CDR1 and CDR2 (germline): MNHEY, SVGAGI.

The V call is TRBV4-1, the J call TRBJ2-7; TRBD2 aligns across 10 bases. Germline V gives CDR1 MGHRA, CDR2 YSYEKL. The CDR3 has 15 amino acids. V lost 3 bases to trimming and J lost 2 bases; unmatched junction nucleotides: 4. CDR3 residues: CASSQGAGGAYEQYF. The CDR3 nucleotides are TGCGCCAGCAGCCAGGGAGCGGGAGGGGCCTACGAGCAGTACTTC.

This clone occurred a few times. The chain is built from TRBV4-1 and TRBJ2-1; D is ambiguous. The CDR3 contains 15 residues. CDR1 and CDR2 from the germline V gene are MGHRA and YSYEKL. Trimming left V 4 bases short and J 0 bases short, with 10 bases between. The DNA of the CDR3 is TGCGCCAGCAGCCCAAACGCCCACTCCTACAATGAGCAGTTCTTC. Translating gives CASSPNAHSYNEQFF.

The table lists this clone with a count of one. The chain carries TRBV9 and TRBJ1-5, with D tentatively TRBD1 (5 bases). This CDR3 region has 14 residues. Germline-derived CDR1 and CDR2 are SGDLS and YYNGEE. Trimming cost V 4 bases and J 7 bases, with 15 bases left between them. The CDR3 sequence is CASSPSGSGQPQHF. The CDR3 DNA reads TGTGCCAGCAGCCCCTCAGGGTCGGGCCAGCCCCAGCATTTT.

This clone was picked up one time. The J gene is TRBJ2-1, the V gene TRBV7-2; 11 positions agree with TRBD2. The junction had 4 bases not matched to a gene; V was cut back by 3 bases and J by 6 bases. This CDR3 spans 15 amino acids. In germline, CDR1 is SGHTA, CDR2 FQGNSA. The CDR3, as DNA: TGTGCCAGCAGCTTTAGCGGGAGGGCCCCCAATGAGCAGTTCTTC. Encoded protein: CASSFSGRAPNEQFF.

The chain combines TRBV6-5 with TRBJ2-1; D is possibly TRBD2 (5 bases). Per germline, CDR1 MNHEY and CDR2 SVGAGI. The V and J ends lost 1 base and 4 bases respectively, with 8 bases between them. This CDR3 has 14 residues. The CDR3 DNA is TGTGCCAGCAGTTACTGGGAGTCGTACAATGAGCAGTTCTTC. It yields the protein CASSYWESYNEQFF.

The rearrangement joins TRBV7-9 to TRBJ1-1; D gene uncertain. V was clipped by 5 bases and J by 10 bases, with 20 bases between them. Germline-derived CDR1 and CDR2 are SEHNR and FQNEAQ (reference sequence). The CDR3 has 14 amino acids. The CDR3 is CASSTRRAGPGAFF. The CDR3 nucleotides read TGTGCCAGCAGCACCCGGAGGGCAGGCCCTGGAGCTTTCTTT.

This chain connects TRBV4-3 to TRBJ1-2; D ambiguous. The germline V and J ends were trimmed by 3 bases and 4 bases, with 12 bases remaining between them. Germline assignment: CDR1 LGHNA and CDR2 YSLEER. The CDR3 spans 14 residues. CDR3 nucleotide sequence: TGCGCCAGCAGCCATACAGATGGCCTCTATGGCTACACCTTC. It specifies CASSHTDGLYGYTF.

This chain connects TRBV28 to TRBJ1-1, with 7 positions matching TRBD1. The CDR3 is 12 amino acids. Germline values: CDR1 MDHEN, CDR2 SYDVKM. Losses at the gene ends were 8 bases for V and 3 bases for J; bases not matched to a gene: 3. CDR3 nucleotide sequence: TGTGCCAGCCTGACAGGGCACACTGAAGCTTTCTTT. Translated, it gives CASLTGHTEAFF.

The V call is TRBV7-9, the J call TRBJ2-5; the D is unclear. V was shortened by 1 base and J by 2 bases, with 5 bases between the two germline ends. CDR1 SEHNR and CDR2 FQNEAQ come from the germline V gene (reference sequence). CDR3 size: 13 residues. CDR3 sequence (DNA): TGTGCCAGCAGCTTAGACATACAAGAGACCCAGTACTTC. Amino acid sequence: CASSLDIQETQYF. Full variable domain (outside the CDR3, taken from reference TRBV7-9 and TRBJ2-5): DTGVSQNPRHKITKRGQNVTFRCDPISEHNRLYWYRQTLGQGPEFLTYFQNEAQLEKSRLLSDRFSAERPKGSFSTLEIQRTEQGDSAMYLCASSLDIQETQYFGPGTRLLVL.

V and J are TRBV5-6 and TRBJ1-6, with TRBD1 matching over 10 bases. CDR3 size: 15 residues. The V segment lost 4 bases and the J segment 6 bases; nucleotides outside the gene matches: 4. CDR1 and CDR2 (germline): SGHDT, YYEEEE. CDR3 sequence: CASSPGTGVNSPLHF. CDR3 nucleotide sequence: TGTGCCAGCAGCCCCGGGACAGGGGTTAATTCACCCCTCCACTTT.

The chain couples TRBV7-2 to TRBJ2-7, with no clear D. CDR1 is SGHTA, CDR2 FQGNSA, per germline. The CDR3 runs 15 residues. V lost 5 bases, J lost 4 bases, and 18 bases lay in between. The CDR3 DNA reads TGTGCCAGCAGCCCCGCTATGGTAAGAGGTTACGAGCAGTACTTC. Translating gives CASSPAMVRGYEQYF.

The count of this clone is one. The V gene is TRBV30, the J gene TRBJ1-6, with TRBD1 as a possible D gene (5 bases). The ends were cut back, 5 bases at V and 1 base at J, with 6 bases in the middle. The CDR3 loop spans 13 amino acids. Germline CDR1 is GTSNPN and CDR2 is SVGIG (reference sequence). The CDR3 loop reads CAWGGSYNSPLHF. CDR3 coding DNA: TGTGCCTGGGGGGGATCCTATAATTCACCCCTCCACTTT.

This chain connects TRBV6-6 to TRBJ2-5; tentative D call: TRBD2 (5 bases). CDR1 and CDR2 from the germline V gene are MNHNY and SVGAGI (reference sequence). This CDR3 spans 13 amino acids. V lost 8 bases to trimming and J lost 2 bases, with 12 bases between them. CDR3 region: CASGRAEQETQYF. In nucleotides, the CDR3 is TGTGCCAGCGGGCGGGCCGAACAAGAGACCCAGTACTTC.

V is TRBV28 and J is TRBJ2-3; 8 nucleotides align to TRBD1. Per the germline V gene, CDR1 is MDHEN and CDR2 is SYDVKM. The CDR3 is 13 amino acids. V trimming: 10 bases; J trimming: 2 bases; junction bases outside the gene matches: 5. CDR3 sequence (DNA): TGTGCCATAGGACAGGGATACACAGATACGCAGTATTTT. Its protein is CAIGQGYTDTQYF.

The chain is built from TRBV19 and TRBJ2-5, with TRBD1 matching 8 bases. Germline lookup yields CDR1 LNHDA and CDR2 SQIVND (reference sequence). V shed 3 bases and J 2 bases; nucleotides not matched to a gene: 5. This CDR3 is 15 amino acids long. CDR3 coding DNA: TGTGCCAGTAGTATTCGGACAGGGCATCAAGAGACCCAGTACTTC. It yields the protein CASSIRTGHQETQYF.

The chain carries TRBV7-6 and TRBJ2-2, with no clear D. CDR3 length: 12 residues. Germline CDR1 SGHVS, CDR2 FNYEAQ. Trimming removed 1 base at V and 8 bases at J, with 5 bases between. CDR3 in DNA: TGTGCCAGCAGCTTAGACGTGGGGGAGCTGTTTTTT. Amino acid sequence: CASSLDVGELFF.

This sequence joins TRBV9 and TRBJ1-1; D gene uncertain. Trimming removed 2 bases at V and 6 bases at J, with 14 bases between. The germline V gene has CDR1 SGDLS and CDR2 YYNGEE. This CDR3 comprises 14 residues. Here the CDR3 reads CASSVLDVRAEAFF. CDR3 DNA: TGTGCCAGCAGCGTTTTAGACGTAAGGGCTGAAGCTTTCTTT.

The rearrangement links TRBV7-2 to TRBJ2-3; 11 bases align to TRBD2. CDR3 length: 19 residues. The V gene end was trimmed by 6 bases and the J gene end by 0 bases; junction bases not matched to a gene: 14. Germline CDR1 SGHTA, CDR2 FQGNSA. The CDR3 DNA follows: TGTGCCAGCAGGTCGCCCGGCCTAGCGGGAGGTGCTAGCACAGATACGCAGTATTTT. It translates to CASRSPGLAGGASTDTQYF.

This chain links TRBV9 with TRBJ2-1; TRBD1 or TRBD2 may be the D gene (5 bases each). Trimming removed 5 bases from V and 6 bases from J, with 12 bases in between. The CDR3 covers 13 residues. Per germline, CDR1 SGDLS and CDR2 YYNGEE. The CDR3: CASRRGTANEQFF. The CDR3 DNA follows: TGTGCCAGCAGGAGGGGAACAGCCAATGAGCAGTTCTTC.

The rearrangement links TRBV3-1 (or the pseudogene TRBV3-2) to TRBJ2-1; 7 nucleotides align to TRBD2. Per germline, CDR1 LGHDT and CDR2 YNNKEL (reference sequence). The CDR3 extends over 16 amino acids. After removal of 0 bases from V and 7 bases from J, the junction contained 9 bases not matched to a gene. CDR3 amino acids: CASSQEGLTQGNEQFF. CDR3 DNA: TGTGCCAGCAGCCAAGAGGGACTAACCCAAGGGAATGAGCAGTTCTTC.